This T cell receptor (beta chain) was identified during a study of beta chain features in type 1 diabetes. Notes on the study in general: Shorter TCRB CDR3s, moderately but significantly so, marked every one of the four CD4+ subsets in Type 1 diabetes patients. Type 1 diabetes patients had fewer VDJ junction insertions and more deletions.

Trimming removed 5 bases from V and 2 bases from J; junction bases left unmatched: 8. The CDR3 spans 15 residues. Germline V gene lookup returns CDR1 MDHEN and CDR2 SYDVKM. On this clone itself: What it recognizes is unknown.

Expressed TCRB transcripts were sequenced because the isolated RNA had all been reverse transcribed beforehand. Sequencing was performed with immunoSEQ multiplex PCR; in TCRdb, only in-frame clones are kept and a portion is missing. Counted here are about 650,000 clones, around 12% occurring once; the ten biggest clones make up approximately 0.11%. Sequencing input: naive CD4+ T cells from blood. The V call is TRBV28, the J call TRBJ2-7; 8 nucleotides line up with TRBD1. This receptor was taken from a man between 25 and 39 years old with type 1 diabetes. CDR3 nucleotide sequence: TGTGCCAGCAGTGGGGACAGGCGGAAGACCTACGAGCAGTACTTC. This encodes CASSGDRRKTYEQYF.